This T cell receptor (beta chain) was found in a study of blood T cell repertoires in COVID-19. Study summary: Acute and convalescent COVID-19 specimens originated in the United States, Italy and Spain. In each case, the material was cDNA or gDNA derived from T cells, B-cell-depleted T cells, or PBMCs.

As regards this clone: At the DNA level, this CDR3 is encoded by other sequences in the same sample as well.

Followed longitudinally, the Seattle patients had been enrolled during active infection. Looked up from germline, CDR1 is KGHDR and CDR2 is SFDVKD. V gave up 7 bases and J gave up 6 bases; unmatched junction bases: 4. The CDR3 contains 13 residues. Authors' processing steps: Reference gene primer amplification in the assay estimated nucleated cell counts. The table came from immunoSEQ multiplex PCR; TCRdb's copy has only in-frame clones and leaves some out. For V, J and clone size, that table is used; D and trimming come from the DNA. The repertoire includes 300,000 to 400,000 clones, approximately 91% of them detected once, and 7% to 8% sits in the top ten.

The chain links TRBV24-1 to TRBJ1-5; TRBD1 aligns across 8 bases. The sample taken for sequencing was peripheral blood. This receptor was identified in a woman aged 70-85 years with COVID-19, enrolled during active disease. The CDR3: CATSGQGGQPQHF. The CDR3 nucleotides are TGTGCCACCAGCGGACAGGGAGGTCAGCCCCAGCATTTT.